This T cell receptor (beta chain) was found in a study of T cells in tumors after PD-1 blockade. Study information: Patients had no prior checkpoint blockade, systemic immunosuppressants, or anti-cancer therapy within 4 weeks. Some patients also took daily vismodegib 150 mg during anti-PD-1 treatment. Patients received pembrolizumab 200 mg every 3 weeks or cemiplimab 350 mg every 2 weeks.

With respect to this clone: The antigen remains unidentified.

Using immunoSEQ multiplex PCR, the repertoire was profiled, and TCRdb retains in-frame clones only, with some absent. The sample lists around 34,000 clones, roughly two thirds occurring once. Study results and limitations: Peripheral recruitment is suggested, as some novel exhausted tumor clones were in pre-treatment blood.

The V end was cut by 3 bases, the J end by 8 bases, with 14 bases between. In germline, CDR1 is DFQATT, CDR2 SNEGSKA (reference sequence). The CDR3 spans 13 residues. The source material was PBMCs, sampled after anti-PD-1 treatment. The receptor was derived from a human donor with basal cell carcinoma. The chain carries TRBV20-1 and TRBJ2-1; no firm D call. CDR3 coding DNA: TGCAGTGCTAGTGTACTACTGGGCCATGAGCAGTTCTTC. This codes for CSASVLLGHEQFF.